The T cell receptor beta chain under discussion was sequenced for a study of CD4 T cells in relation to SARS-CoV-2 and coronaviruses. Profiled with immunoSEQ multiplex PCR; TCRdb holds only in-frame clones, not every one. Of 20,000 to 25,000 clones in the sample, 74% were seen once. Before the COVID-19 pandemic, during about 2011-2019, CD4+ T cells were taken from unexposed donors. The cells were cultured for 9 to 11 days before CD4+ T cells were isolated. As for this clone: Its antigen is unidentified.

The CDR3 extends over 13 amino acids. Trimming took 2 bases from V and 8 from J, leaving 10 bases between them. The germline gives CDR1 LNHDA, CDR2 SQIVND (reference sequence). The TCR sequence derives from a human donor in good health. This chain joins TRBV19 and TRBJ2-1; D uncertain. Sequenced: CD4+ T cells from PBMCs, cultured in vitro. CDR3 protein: CASSITPRDEQFF. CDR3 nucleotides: TGTGCCAGTAGTATAACCCCCCGGGATGAGCAGTTCTTC.